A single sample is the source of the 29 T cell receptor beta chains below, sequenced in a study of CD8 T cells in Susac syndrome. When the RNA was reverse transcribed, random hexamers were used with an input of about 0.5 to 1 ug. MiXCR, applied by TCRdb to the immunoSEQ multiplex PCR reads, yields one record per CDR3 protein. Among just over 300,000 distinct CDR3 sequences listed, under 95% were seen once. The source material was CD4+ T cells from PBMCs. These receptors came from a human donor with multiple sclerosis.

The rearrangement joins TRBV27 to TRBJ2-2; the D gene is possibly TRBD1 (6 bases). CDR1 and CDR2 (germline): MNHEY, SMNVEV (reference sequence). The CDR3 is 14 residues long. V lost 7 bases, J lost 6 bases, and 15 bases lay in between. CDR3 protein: CASKREGVPGELFF. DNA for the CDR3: TGTGCCAGCAAACGAGAGGGGGTCCCCGGGGAGCTGTTTTTT.

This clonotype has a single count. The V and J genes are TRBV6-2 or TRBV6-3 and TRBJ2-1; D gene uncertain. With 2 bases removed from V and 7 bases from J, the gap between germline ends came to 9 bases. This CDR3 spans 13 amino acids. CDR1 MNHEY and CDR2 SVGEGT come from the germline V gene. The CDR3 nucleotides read TGTGCCAGCAGTTACCTTGTCGGGAATGAGCAGTTCTTC. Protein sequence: CASSYLVGNEQFF.

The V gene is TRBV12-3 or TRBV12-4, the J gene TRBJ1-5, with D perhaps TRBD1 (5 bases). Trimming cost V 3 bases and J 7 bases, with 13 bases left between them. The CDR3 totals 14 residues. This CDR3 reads CASSFGAIGQPQHF. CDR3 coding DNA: TGTGCCAGCAGTTTTGGGGCTATCGGGCAGCCCCAGCATTTT.

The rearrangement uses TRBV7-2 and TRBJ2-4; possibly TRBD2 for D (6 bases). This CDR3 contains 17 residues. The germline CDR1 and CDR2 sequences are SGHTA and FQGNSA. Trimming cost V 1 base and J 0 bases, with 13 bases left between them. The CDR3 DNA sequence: TGTGCCAGCAGCTTAGGGCAGGGAGGTACAGCCAAAAACATTCAGTACTTC. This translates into CASSLGQGGTAKNIQYF.

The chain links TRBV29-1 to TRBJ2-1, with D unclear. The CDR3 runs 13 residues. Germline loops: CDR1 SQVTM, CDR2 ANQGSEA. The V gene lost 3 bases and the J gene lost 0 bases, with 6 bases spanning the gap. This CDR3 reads CSVEVLSYNEQFF. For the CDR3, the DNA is TGCAGCGTTGAGGTACTCTCCTACAATGAGCAGTTCTTC.

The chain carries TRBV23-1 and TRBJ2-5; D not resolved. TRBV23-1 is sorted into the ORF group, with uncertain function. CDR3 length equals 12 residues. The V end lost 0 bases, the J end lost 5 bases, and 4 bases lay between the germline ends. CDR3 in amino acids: CASSQSTETQYF. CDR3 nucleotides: TGCGCCAGCAGTCAATCCACGGAGACCCAGTACTTC.

CDR3 sequence reads: CASSLSQGTISGANVLTF. In DNA form, the CDR3 reads TGTGCCAGCAGTTTAAGTCAGGGAACCATCTCTGGGGCCAACGTCCTGACTTTC. The gene calls are TRBV12-3 or TRBV12-4 and TRBJ2-6; possible D gene TRBD1, 5 bases. Trimming removed 2 bases at V and 0 bases at J, with 14 bases between. The length of the CDR3 is 18 residues.

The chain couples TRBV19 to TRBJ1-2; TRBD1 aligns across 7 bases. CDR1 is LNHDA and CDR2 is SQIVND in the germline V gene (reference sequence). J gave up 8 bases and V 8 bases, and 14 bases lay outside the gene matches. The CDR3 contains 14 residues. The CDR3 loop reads CASHGPGGRGGYTF. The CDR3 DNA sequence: TGTGCCAGTCACGGCCCAGGGGGACGGGGAGGCTACACCTTC.

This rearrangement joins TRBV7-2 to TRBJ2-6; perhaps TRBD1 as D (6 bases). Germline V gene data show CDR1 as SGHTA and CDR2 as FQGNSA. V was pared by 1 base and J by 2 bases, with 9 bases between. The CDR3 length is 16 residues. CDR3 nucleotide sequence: TGTGCCAGCAGCTTAGGATCAGGGGCTGGGGCCAACGTCCTGACTTTC. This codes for CASSLGSGAGANVLTF.

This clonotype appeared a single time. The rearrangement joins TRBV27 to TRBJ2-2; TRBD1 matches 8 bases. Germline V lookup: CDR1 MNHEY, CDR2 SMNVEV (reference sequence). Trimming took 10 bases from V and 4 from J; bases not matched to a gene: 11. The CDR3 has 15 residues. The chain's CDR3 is CATRDRRLATGELFF. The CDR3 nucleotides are TGTGCCACCAGGGACAGGCGACTTGCCACCGGGGAGCTGTTTTTT.

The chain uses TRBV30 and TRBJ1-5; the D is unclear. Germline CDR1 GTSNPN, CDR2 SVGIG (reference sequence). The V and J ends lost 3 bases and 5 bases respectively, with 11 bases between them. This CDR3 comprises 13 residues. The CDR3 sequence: CAWSTDSYQPQHF. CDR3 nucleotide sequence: TGTGCCTGGAGCACCGACTCGTATCAGCCCCAGCATTTT.

CDR3 loop: CASSPRQSSYNEQFF. CDR3 DNA sequence: TGTGCCAGCTCACCCAGGCAGAGCTCCTACAATGAGCAGTTCTTC. The chain has TRBV18 and TRBJ2-1; no clear D gene. Trimming pared 3 bases from V and 0 bases from J, leaving 9 bases between. The CDR3 covers 15 residues. The germline CDR1 and CDR2 sequences are KGHSH and LQKENI. Full variable domain (missing parts from reference TRBV18 and TRBJ2-1): NAGVMQNPRHLVRRRGQEARLRCSPMKGHSHVYWYRQLPEEGLKFMVYLQKENIIDESGMPKERFSAEFPKEGPSILRIQQVVRGDSAAYFCASSPRQSSYNEQFFGPGTRLTVL.

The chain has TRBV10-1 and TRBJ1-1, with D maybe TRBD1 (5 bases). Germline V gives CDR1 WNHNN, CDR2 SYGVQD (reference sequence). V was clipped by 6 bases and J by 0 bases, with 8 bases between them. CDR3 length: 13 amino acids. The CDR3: CASRLGVNTEAFF. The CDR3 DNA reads TGCGCCAGCAGGTTAGGGGTGAACACTGAAGCTTTCTTT.

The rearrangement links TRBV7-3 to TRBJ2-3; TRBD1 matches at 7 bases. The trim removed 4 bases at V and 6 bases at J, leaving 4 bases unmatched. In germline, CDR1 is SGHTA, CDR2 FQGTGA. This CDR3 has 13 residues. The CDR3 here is CASSSQQGDTQYF. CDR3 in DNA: TGTGCCAGCAGCTCTCAACAGGGGGATACGCAGTATTTT.

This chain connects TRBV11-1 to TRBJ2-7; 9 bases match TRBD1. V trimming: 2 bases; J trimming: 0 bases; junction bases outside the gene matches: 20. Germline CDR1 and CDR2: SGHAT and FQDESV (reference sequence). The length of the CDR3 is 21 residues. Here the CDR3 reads CASSLRGRGTGTAGVSYEQYF. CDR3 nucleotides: TGTGCCAGCAGCTTAAGGGGTCGCGGGACAGGGACGGCGGGGGTCTCCTACGAGCAGTACTTC.

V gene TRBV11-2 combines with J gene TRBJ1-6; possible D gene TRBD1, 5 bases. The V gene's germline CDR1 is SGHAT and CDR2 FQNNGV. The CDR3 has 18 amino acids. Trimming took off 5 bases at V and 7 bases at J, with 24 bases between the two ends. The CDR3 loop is CASSVNDIPGLGNSPLHF. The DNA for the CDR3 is TGTGCCAGCAGCGTAAATGATATCCCAGGGTTGGGGAATTCACCCCTCCACTTT.

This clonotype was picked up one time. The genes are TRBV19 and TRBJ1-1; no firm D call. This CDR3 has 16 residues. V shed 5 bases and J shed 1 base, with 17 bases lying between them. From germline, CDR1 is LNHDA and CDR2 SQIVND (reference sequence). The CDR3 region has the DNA TGTGCCAGTAGTGCCCCCCGATTGGCCAAGAACACTGAAGCTTTCTTT. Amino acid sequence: CASSAPRLAKNTEAFF.

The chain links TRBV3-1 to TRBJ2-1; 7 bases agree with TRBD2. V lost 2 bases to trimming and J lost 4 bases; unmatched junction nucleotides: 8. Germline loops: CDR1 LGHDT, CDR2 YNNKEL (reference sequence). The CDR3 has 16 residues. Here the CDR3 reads CASSQRISGSYNEQFF. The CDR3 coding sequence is TGTGCCAGCAGCCAACGGATTAGCGGGTCTTACAATGAGCAGTTCTTC.

DNA of the CDR3: TGTGCCAGCAGCTTAGTAGAGCGATGGGCGGGAGTAACGTATGAGCAGTTCTTC. It is translated as CASSLVERWAGVTYEQFF. The rearrangement links TRBV7-9 to TRBJ2-1, with TRBD2 matching 7 bases. This CDR3 comprises 18 residues. Germline V gives CDR1 SEHNR, CDR2 FQNEAQ (reference sequence). The ends lost 1 base at V and 8 bases at J; junction bases unmatched: 17.

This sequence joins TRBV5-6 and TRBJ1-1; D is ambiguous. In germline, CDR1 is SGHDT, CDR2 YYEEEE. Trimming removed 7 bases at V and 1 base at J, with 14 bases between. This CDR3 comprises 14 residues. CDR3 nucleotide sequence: TGTGCCAGCGGACGCCCGGTCTCGAACACTGAAGCTTTCTTT. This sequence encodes CASGRPVSNTEAFF.

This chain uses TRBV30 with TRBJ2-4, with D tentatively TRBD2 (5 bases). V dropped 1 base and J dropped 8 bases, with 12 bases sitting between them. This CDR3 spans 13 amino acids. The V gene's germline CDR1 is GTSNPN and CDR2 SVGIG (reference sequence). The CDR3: CAWSAQTSHIQYF. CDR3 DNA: TGTGCCTGGAGTGCCCAAACTAGTCACATTCAGTACTTC.

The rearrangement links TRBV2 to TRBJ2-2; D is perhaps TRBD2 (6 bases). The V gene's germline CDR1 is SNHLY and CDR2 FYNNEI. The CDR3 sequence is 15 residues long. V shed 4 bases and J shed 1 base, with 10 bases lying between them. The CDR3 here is CASSVWRGNTGELFF. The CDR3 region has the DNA TGTGCCAGCAGTGTTTGGCGGGGGAACACCGGGGAGCTGTTTTTT.

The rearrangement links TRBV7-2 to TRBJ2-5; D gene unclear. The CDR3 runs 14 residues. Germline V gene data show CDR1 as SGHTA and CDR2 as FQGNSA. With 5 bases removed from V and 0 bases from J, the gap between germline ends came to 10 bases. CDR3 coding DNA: TGTGCCAGCAGCCCGATAGGGTACCAAGAGACCCAGTACTTC. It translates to CASSPIGYQETQYF.

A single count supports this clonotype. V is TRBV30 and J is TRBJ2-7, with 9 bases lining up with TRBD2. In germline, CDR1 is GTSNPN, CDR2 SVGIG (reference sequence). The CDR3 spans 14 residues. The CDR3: CVKGMPSGDGEQYF. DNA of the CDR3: TGTGTCAAGGGGATGCCTAGCGGGGACGGGGAGCAGTACTTC. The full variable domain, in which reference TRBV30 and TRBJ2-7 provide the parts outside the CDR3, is SQTIHQWPATLVQPVGSPLSLECTVEGTSNPNLYWYRQAAGRGLQLLFYSVGIGQISSEVPQNLSASRPQDRQFILSSKKLLLSDSGFYLCVKGMPSGDGEQYFGPGTRLTVT.

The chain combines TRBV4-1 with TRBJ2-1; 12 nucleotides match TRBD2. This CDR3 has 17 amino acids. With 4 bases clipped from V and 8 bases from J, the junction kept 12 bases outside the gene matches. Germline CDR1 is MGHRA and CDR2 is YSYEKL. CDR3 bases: TGCGCCAGCAGCCCTCTACCCGGACTAGCGGGGAGGGATGAGCAGTTCTTC. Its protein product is CASSPLPGLAGRDEQFF.

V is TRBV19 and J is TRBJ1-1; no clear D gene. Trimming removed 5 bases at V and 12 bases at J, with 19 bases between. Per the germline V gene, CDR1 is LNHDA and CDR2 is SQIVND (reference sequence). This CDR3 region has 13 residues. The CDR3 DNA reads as TGTGCCAGTAGTGTCCGGGTCTTAGGTGAGACTTTCTTT. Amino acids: CASSVRVLGETFF.

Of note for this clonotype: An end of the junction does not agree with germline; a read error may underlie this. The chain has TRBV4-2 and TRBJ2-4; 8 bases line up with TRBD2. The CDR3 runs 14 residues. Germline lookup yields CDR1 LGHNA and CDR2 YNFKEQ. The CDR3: CASSQDTSGGGWNF. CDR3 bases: TGTGCCAGCAGCCAAGATACCTCCGGCGGGGGGTGGAACTTC.

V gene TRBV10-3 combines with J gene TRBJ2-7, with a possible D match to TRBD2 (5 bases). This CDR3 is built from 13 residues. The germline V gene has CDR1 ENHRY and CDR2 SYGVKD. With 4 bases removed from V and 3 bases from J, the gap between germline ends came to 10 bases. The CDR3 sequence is CAISVEVDYEQYF. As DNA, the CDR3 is TGTGCCATCAGTGTGGAGGTCGACTACGAGCAGTACTTC.

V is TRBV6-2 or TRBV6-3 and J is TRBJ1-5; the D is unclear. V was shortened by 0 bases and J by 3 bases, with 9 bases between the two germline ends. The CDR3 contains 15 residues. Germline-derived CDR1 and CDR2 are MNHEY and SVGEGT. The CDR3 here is CASSYSRRDNQPQHF. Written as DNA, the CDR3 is TGTGCCAGCAGTTACTCCCGACGGGACAATCAGCCCCAGCATTTT.